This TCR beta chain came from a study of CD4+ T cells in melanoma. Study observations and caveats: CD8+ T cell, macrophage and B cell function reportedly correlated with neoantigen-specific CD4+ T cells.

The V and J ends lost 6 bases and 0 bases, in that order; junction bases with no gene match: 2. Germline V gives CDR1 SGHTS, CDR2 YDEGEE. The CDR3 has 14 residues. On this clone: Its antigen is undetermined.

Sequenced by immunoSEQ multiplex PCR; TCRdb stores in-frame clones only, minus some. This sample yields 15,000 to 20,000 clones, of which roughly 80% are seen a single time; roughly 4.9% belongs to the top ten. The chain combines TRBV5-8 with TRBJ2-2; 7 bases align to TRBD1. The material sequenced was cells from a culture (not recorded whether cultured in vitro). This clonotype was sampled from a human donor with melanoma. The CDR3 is CASTGTANTGELFF. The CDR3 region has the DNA TGTGCCAGCACCGGGACAGCGAACACCGGGGAGCTGTTTTTT.